These 31 T cell receptor beta chains share one sample of origin, sequenced in a study of T cell changes during pregnancy in multiple sclerosis. Using immunoSEQ multiplex PCR, the repertoire was profiled, and TCRdb retains in-frame clones only, with some absent. This sample yields roughly 30,000 clones, of which around 89% are seen a single time; roughly 7.5% belongs to the top ten. This material consisted of CD8+ T cells from peripheral blood mononuclear cells, taken after pregnancy. All receptors come from a female donor with multiple sclerosis, enrolled in a pregnancy study.

The chain has TRBV28 and TRBJ2-3, with a tentative D call TRBD2 (5 bases). In germline, CDR1 is MDHEN, CDR2 SYDVKM. The CDR3 totals 14 residues. V was shortened by 5 bases and J by 3 bases, with 12 bases between the two germline ends. The DNA of the CDR3 is TGTGCCAGCAGTCGGCTGGGAGCAACAGATACGCAGTATTTT. Its protein is CASSRLGATDTQYF.

The genes are TRBV4-3 and TRBJ2-7; perhaps TRBD1 as D (6 bases). Germline CDR1 reads LGHNA; CDR2 reads YSLEER. V was trimmed by 3 bases and J by 0 bases, leaving 12 bases between them. The CDR3 runs to 15 residues. The CDR3 DNA sequence: TGCGCCAGCAGCCAGGGGGCTCGAGACTCCTACGAGCAGTACTTC. Its translation is CASSQGARDSYEQYF.

This sequence joins TRBV9 and TRBJ2-6; 11 bases match TRBD2. The V gene end was trimmed by 0 bases and the J gene end by 0 bases; junction bases not matched to a gene: 5. The CDR3 spans 19 residues. Per germline, CDR1 SGDLS and CDR2 YYNGEE. The DNA for the CDR3 is TGTGCCAGCAGCGTAGCACTAGCGGGAGTGAACTCTGGGGCCAACGTCCTGACTTTC. This gives the protein CASSVALAGVNSGANVLTF.

The rearrangement links TRBV10-3 to TRBJ2-2; perhaps TRBD1 as D (5 bases). The germline V gene has CDR1 ENHRY and CDR2 SYGVKD. Trimming took off 3 bases at V and 4 bases at J, with 12 bases between the two ends. The CDR3 runs 15 residues. The CDR3 spells CAISELRQITGELFF. In DNA, the CDR3 is TGTGCCATCAGTGAATTGCGACAGATCACCGGGGAGCTGTTTTTT.

This clone was counted a single time. The identical CDR3 is also encoded by other nucleotide sequences in the sample. The gene calls are TRBV30 and TRBJ2-1; D is possibly TRBD2 (6 bases). The germline gives CDR1 GTSNPN, CDR2 SVGIG (reference sequence). V dropped 0 bases and J dropped 7 bases, with 10 bases sitting between them. This CDR3 is built from 13 residues. CDR3 bases: TGTGCCTGGAGTGTTGGTGGGGGGAATGAGCAGTTCTTC. Protein: CAWSVGGGNEQFF.

This clone was seen many times. CDR3 DNA: TGTGCCAGCAGTTACTCACTAGCGGGAGATTTGGAGACCCAGTACTTC. Amino acids: CASSYSLAGDLETQYF. The chain joins TRBV6-6 to TRBJ2-5; 11 bases are shared with TRBD2. Trimming removed 0 bases from V and 5 bases from J; junction bases left unmatched: 5. This CDR3 has 16 residues. Germline CDR1 MNHNY, CDR2 SVGAGI (reference sequence).

This chain connects TRBV9 to TRBJ2-5; tentatively, D is TRBD2 (5 bases). The germline CDR1 and CDR2 sequences are SGDLS and YYNGEE. Trimming took off 4 bases at V and 5 bases at J, with 12 bases between the two ends. The CDR3 length is 13 residues. As DNA, the CDR3 is TGTGCCAGCAGCTTTTCTTGGAGGGAGACCCAGTACTTC. The encoded protein is CASSFSWRETQYF.

This sequence joins TRBV6-4 and TRBJ2-1; tentatively, D is TRBD2 (5 bases). Germline values: CDR1 MRHNA, CDR2 SNTAGT. The length of the CDR3 is 15 residues. The V and J ends lost 4 bases and 0 bases respectively, with 10 bases between them. The CDR3 DNA reads as TGTGCCAGCAGTGGAATAGCGAGCTCCTACAATGAGCAGTTCTTC. It encodes CASSGIASSYNEQFF.

This chain connects TRBV27 to TRBJ2-5, with 8 bases matching TRBD1. In germline, CDR1 is MNHEY, CDR2 SMNVEV (reference sequence). Trimming at V came to 4 bases and at J to 4 bases, leaving 11 bases not matched to a gene. CDR3 length: 16 amino acids. CDR3 loop: CASSSTGEGMTETQYF. Here the CDR3 DNA reads TGTGCCAGCAGTTCGACAGGGGAAGGGATGACAGAGACCCAGTACTTC.

This clone was counted a single time. J is TRBJ2-3 and V is TRBV7-9, with a weak D call TRBD2 (5 bases). The germline CDR1 and CDR2 sequences are SEHNR and FQNEAQ (reference sequence). The CDR3 is made up of 15 amino acids. Trimming cost V 1 base and J 1 base, with 9 bases left between them. The CDR3 loop reads CASSLVGSGTDTQYF. CDR3 DNA: TGTGCCAGCAGCTTAGTAGGGAGTGGCACAGATACGCAGTATTTT.

The J gene is TRBJ1-5, the V gene TRBV29-1, with TRBD1 matching 7 bases. CDR3 size: 14 residues. V shed 2 bases and J 2 bases; nucleotides not matched to a gene: 3. Germline V gene data show CDR1 as SQVTM and CDR2 as ANQGSEA. The CDR3 sequence is CSVETGEGNQPQHF. The DNA for the CDR3 is TGCAGCGTTGAAACAGGGGAGGGCAATCAGCCCCAGCATTTT.

V and J are TRBV6-1 and TRBJ1-1; D is ambiguous. Trimming left V 0 bases short and J 4 bases short, with 9 bases between. Germline V gene data show CDR1 as MNHNS and CDR2 as SASEGT. The length of the CDR3 is 14 residues. CDR3 sequence reads: CASSEAAAPTEAFF. As DNA, the CDR3 is TGTGCCAGCAGTGAAGCGGCGGCACCCACTGAAGCTTTCTTT.

Only one count was recorded for this clone. The chain couples TRBV7-9 to TRBJ2-5, with 7 bases identical to TRBD1. Matching the DNA end better, TRBJ2-7 makes the J call doubtful. The CDR3 covers 14 residues. Germline loops: CDR1 SEHNR, CDR2 FQNEAQ (reference sequence). CDR3 amino acids: CASSSRDRSYEQYF. DNA for the CDR3: TGTGCCAGCAGCAGCCGGGACAGATCCTACGAGCAGTACTTC.

This sequence joins TRBV5-1 and TRBJ1-1; 7 nucleotides align to TRBD1. Germline values: CDR1 SGHRS, CDR2 YFSETQ. With 2 bases clipped from V and 8 bases from J, the junction kept 9 bases outside the gene matches. The CDR3 loop spans 14 amino acids. The CDR3 is CASSLTGAPNEAFF. CDR3 coding DNA: TGCGCCAGCAGCTTAACAGGGGCCCCTAACGAAGCTTTCTTT.

The chain couples TRBV19 to TRBJ2-7; no firm D call. The CDR3 sequence is 14 residues long. The germline V gene has CDR1 LNHDA and CDR2 SQIVND (reference sequence). V was cut by 6 bases and J by 4 bases, with 16 bases left in between. CDR3 nucleotides: TGTGCCAGTAGCCCCGGGTCTAGAGCTTACGAGCAGTACTTC. It codes for CASSPGSRAYEQYF.

V usage is TRBV7-9 and J usage is TRBJ2-1; D is undetermined. This CDR3 spans 12 amino acids. The ends were cut back, 5 bases at V and 7 bases at J, with 9 bases in the middle. CDR1 and CDR2 from the germline V gene are SEHNR and FQNEAQ (reference sequence). The CDR3 region has the DNA TGTGCCAGCAGCCCCCTTTCGAATGAGCAGTTCTTC. Translating gives CASSPLSNEQFF.

V and J are TRBV5-1 and TRBJ2-1; 14 bases are shared with TRBD2. V dropped 3 bases and J dropped 9; count of bases not matched to a gene: 8. The CDR3 sequence is 16 residues long. Germline values: CDR1 SGHRS, CDR2 YFSETQ. CDR3 nucleotide sequence: TGCGCCAGCAGCTCGAGACTAGCGGGAGGGCCAGGTGAGCAGTTCTTC. Translating gives CASSSRLAGGPGEQFF.

This clone was recorded a few times. This chain uses TRBV6-5 with TRBJ1-3; D unclear. Trimming pared 6 bases from V and 3 bases from J, leaving 3 bases between. This CDR3 region has 11 residues. Germline CDR1 MNHEY, CDR2 SVGAGI. CDR3 loop: CASSFGNTIYF. The CDR3 DNA reads as TGTGCCAGCAGCTTTGGAAACACCATATATTTT.

The chain is built from TRBV6-5 and TRBJ2-7; 8 bases map to TRBD1. Unmatched junction bases numbered 5, after V lost 4 bases and J lost 3 bases. CDR1 and CDR2 from the germline V gene are MNHEY and SVGAGI. This CDR3 region has 14 residues. The CDR3 spells CASSSQGANYEQYF. The CDR3, as DNA: TGTGCCAGCAGTTCCCAGGGGGCCAACTACGAGCAGTACTTC.

With regard to this clone: The same CDR3 is also encoded by other DNA sequences in this sample. The V call is TRBV27, the J call TRBJ2-1; D remains unclear. V gave up 6 bases and J gave up 4 bases, with 4 bases separating them. Germline lookup yields CDR1 MNHEY and CDR2 SMNVEV (reference sequence). This CDR3 spans 11 amino acids. In DNA form, the CDR3 reads TGTGCCAGCAGCGGTTACAATGAGCAGTTCTTC. Translated, it gives CASSGYNEQFF.

The chain uses TRBV5-6 and TRBJ2-2; TRBD1 matches 8 bases. The CDR3 contains 15 residues. V gave up 0 bases and J gave up 3 bases; unmatched junction bases: 1. Germline V gives CDR1 SGHDT, CDR2 YYEEEE. CDR3 region: CASSLGTGYTGELFF. The CDR3 coding sequence is TGTGCCAGCAGCTTGGGGACAGGGTACACCGGGGAGCTGTTTTTT.

The rearrangement uses TRBV7-9 and TRBJ2-3; TRBD1 is a possible D gene (6 bases). The V gene lost 10 bases and the J gene lost 6 bases, with 23 bases spanning the gap. The CDR3 has 15 residues. Germline V CDR1 and CDR2: SEHNR, FQNEAQ (reference sequence). Here the CDR3 reads CATPAPGEGRDTQYF. The CDR3 region has the DNA TGTGCCACCCCTGCCCCAGGGGAAGGAAGGGATACGCAGTATTTT.

This chain uses TRBV7-2 with TRBJ2-1; tentatively, D is TRBD2 (6 bases). The CDR3 extends over 14 amino acids. Germline V gene sequence: CDR1 SGHTA, CDR2 FQGNSA. Trimming cost V 5 bases and J 3 bases, with 11 bases left between them. The CDR3 spells CASSPRTIYNEQFF. The CDR3 nucleotides are TGTGCCAGCAGCCCCCGGACTATCTACAATGAGCAGTTCTTC.

This chain connects TRBV7-9 to TRBJ2-2; the match to TRBD2 covers 9 bases. The J segment lost 1 base and the V segment lost 5 bases, leaving 5 bases of the junction unmatched. This CDR3 has 16 amino acids. Germline CDR1 is SEHNR and CDR2 is FQNEAQ (reference sequence). CDR3 loop: CASSEIAGENTGELFF. The CDR3 DNA is TGTGCCAGCAGCGAAATAGCGGGAGAGAACACCGGGGAGCTGTTTTTT.

This rearrangement joins TRBV10-2 to TRBJ2-5; the match to TRBD2 covers 7 bases. With 3 bases clipped from V and 4 bases from J, the junction kept 11 bases outside the gene matches. The CDR3 is 16 amino acids. Germline V gene sequence: CDR1 WSHSY, CDR2 SAAADI. The CDR3 region is CASSDPGEGSGETQYF. The CDR3 DNA follows: TGCGCCAGCAGTGATCCCGGGGAGGGTAGTGGAGAGACCCAGTACTTC.

This chain uses TRBV6-1 with TRBJ2-7; D is uncertain. The germline V gene has CDR1 MNHNS and CDR2 SASEGT. The CDR3 consists of 10 residues. Trimming removed 5 bases at V and 4 bases at J, with 3 bases between. In DNA form, the CDR3 reads TGTGCCAGCAGTATATACGAGCAGTACTTC. Residues: CASSIYEQYF.

The genes are TRBV4-3 and TRBJ2-2; no clear D gene. Trimming removed 8 bases from V and 4 bases from J, with 17 bases in between. The CDR3 spans 15 residues. The V gene's germline CDR1 is LGHNA and CDR2 YSLEER. CDR3 DNA sequence: TGCGCCAGCCGGAGATCCCAAGAAACCACCGGGGAGCTGTTTTTT. Its translation: CASRRSQETTGELFF.

V and J are TRBV2 and TRBJ2-7; the match to TRBD1 covers 10 bases. Germline CDR1 is SNHLY and CDR2 is FYNNEI. V shed 7 bases, J shed 6 bases, and the junction held 9 bases outside the gene matches. The CDR3 runs 14 residues. CDR3 loop: CASILGTGVREQYF. The CDR3, as DNA: TGTGCCAGCATACTCGGGACAGGGGTCCGCGAGCAGTACTTC. The variable domain in full, completed from reference TRBV2 and TRBJ2-7, reads EPEVTQTPSHQVTQMGQEVILRCVPISNHLYFYWYRQILGQKVEFLVSFYNNEISEKSEIFDDQFSVERPDGSNFTLKIRSTKLEDSAMYFCASILGTGVREQYFGPGTRLTVT.

The V gene is TRBV27, the J gene TRBJ2-5, with 7 bases aligning to TRBD2. The CDR3 loop spans 14 amino acids. J lost 2 bases, V lost 2 bases, and 2 bases had no gene match. The germline CDR1 and CDR2 sequences are MNHEY and SMNVEV (reference sequence). CDR3 protein: CASSLTSEQETQYF. CDR3 sequence (DNA): TGTGCCAGCAGTTTAACTAGCGAACAAGAGACCCAGTACTTC.

The chain has TRBV9 and TRBJ2-7; TRBD2 matches at 14 bases. Germline V lookup: CDR1 SGDLS, CDR2 YYNGEE. J gave up 7 bases and V 3 bases, and 9 bases lay outside the gene matches. The CDR3 contains 16 residues. This chain's CDR3 is CASSAGLAGELGEQYF. DNA of the CDR3: TGTGCCAGCAGCGCGGGACTAGCGGGAGAGTTGGGGGAGCAGTACTTC.

The J gene is TRBJ1-2, the V gene TRBV4-1, with 7 bases that match TRBD1. The CDR3 is 15 residues long. CDR1 is MGHRA, CDR2 YSYEKL, per germline. After removal of 1 base from V and 2 bases from J, the junction contained 4 bases not matched to a gene. The CDR3 region has the DNA TGCGCCAGCAGCCAAGCCCAGACAGGGAACTATGGCTACACCTTC. Its translation is CASSQAQTGNYGYTF.